This T cell receptor beta chain was sequenced for a study of T cells in Graves' hyperthyroidism and ophthalmopathy. Study-wide results and caveats: With a median lead of about 6.9 months before onset, the model predicted ophthalmopathy. Most thyroid-expanded clonotypes above 0.001 were also found in blood. Stable hyperthyroidism and ophthalmopathy were separated using 13 V-J signatures.

Amplified TCR beta CDR3 regions derived from RNA transcripts. Primed by the HTBI set, a first-round RT-PCR was run on the TCR CDR3. Via MiXCR, TCRdb re-called the multiplex PCR reads, giving one row per CDR3 protein. Among approximately 510,000 distinct CDR3 sequences, 40% to 55% were seen once, and the ten largest hold about two fifths. This clonotype showed up just a few times. The antigen remains undetermined. A read error may account for a junction end that differs from germline. This CDR3 region has 15 residues. From germline, CDR1 is SEHNR and CDR2 FQNEAQ (reference sequence). Sequenced: peripheral blood or thyroid tissue (not recorded which). The sequence was obtained from an adult woman with Graves' disease, either hyperthyroidism or ophthalmopathy (not recorded which). This chain uses TRBV7-9 with TRBJ2-7; possibly TRBD1 for D (6 bases). The CDR3 DNA sequence: TGTGCCAGCAGCTTAACAGGGACCTCTTCCTCCGAGCAGTACTTC. Its translation is CASSLTGTSSSEQYF. The full variable domain, rest sourced from reference TRBV7-9 and TRBJ2-7, is DTGVSQNPRHKITKRGQNVTFRCDPISEHNRLYWYRQTLGQGPEFLTYFQNEAQLEKSRLLSDRFSAERPKGSFSTLEIQRTEQGDSAMYLCASSLTGTSSSEQYFGPGTRLTVT.